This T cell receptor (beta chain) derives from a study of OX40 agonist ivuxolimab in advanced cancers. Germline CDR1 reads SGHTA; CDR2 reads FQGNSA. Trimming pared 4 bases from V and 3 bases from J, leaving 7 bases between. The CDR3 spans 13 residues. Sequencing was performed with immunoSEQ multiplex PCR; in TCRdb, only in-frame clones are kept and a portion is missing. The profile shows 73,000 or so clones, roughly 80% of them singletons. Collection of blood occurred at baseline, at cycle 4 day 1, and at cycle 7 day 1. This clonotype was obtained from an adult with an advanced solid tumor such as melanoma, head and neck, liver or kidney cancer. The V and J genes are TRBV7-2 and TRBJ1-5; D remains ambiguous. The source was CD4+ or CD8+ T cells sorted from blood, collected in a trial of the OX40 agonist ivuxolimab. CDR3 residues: CASSSALNQPQHF. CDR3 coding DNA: TGTGCCAGCAGCTCGGCCCTCAATCAGCCCCAGCATTTT.